This TCR beta chain was captured by sequencing in a study of blood T cell repertoires in COVID-19 (dated by TCRdb to about 2020). Concerning the study at large: The collaborator samples originated in the United States, Italy and Spain and spanned the acute and convalescent phases of COVID-19. The material from the prospective study consisted of cDNA or gDNA derived from T cells, B-cell-depleted T cells, or PBMCs. Samples came from the ongoing ImmuneRACE study (first 160 participants) plus 1,254 subjects from 6 global collaborators. Nearly every sample came with metadata listing a de-identified subject ID, COVID-19 status, age in years and sex. Where HLA class I and class II types were available, the types were taken from metadata supplied by the sample provider, not from assay-based typing. The repertoires were made available in a free public database intended to serve as a resource for research on the immune response to SARS-CoV-2. The dataset comprised deeply sampled blood TCRbeta repertoires from subjects exposed to, actively infected with, or recovered from COVID-19. Overall study outcomes, separate from this receptor: The quantity of clinical and demographic metadata differed by source and by participant and was supplied without curation.

As for this clone: The clone's antigen remains unknown. Base qualities were left out, and no much larger clone turns up one base away.

V loses 6 bases, J loses 2 bases, and the germline ends lie 12 bases apart. The CDR3, from cysteine to phenylalanine, totals 14 residues. CDR3 DNA is the only sequence kept; it has 42 bases, read in frame from the first base. In the germline V gene, CDR1 corresponds to SGHNT and CDR2 to YENEEA. TCRbeta CDR3 regions were amplified from genomic DNA using the immunoSEQ Assay, a bias-controlled multiplex PCR. On the authors' methods: The number of nucleated cells in each sample was estimated from the amplification of reference gene primers within the assay. To quantify the absolute abundance of each unique TCRbeta CDR3 rearrangement, sequence reads were collapsed and filtered. For each sample, productive Simpson clonality was calculated as the square root of Simpson's diversity index over productive rearrangements. TCRdb holds this immuneACCESS table with in-frame rearrangements only. Some clones are missing; in checked studies, unresolved V genes explain under half, and the rest has no known cause. Clone size and V and J calls were adopted from that table, with D and trimming inferred from the DNA. The sample table shows 100,000 to 150,000 clones, and 88% are seen once. Approximately 10% of the sample lies in the top ten.

The collaborating institutions used their own protocols to collect whole blood in K2EDTA tubes. For TCRbeta analysis, collaborators shipped samples in one of three forms: frozen whole blood, isolated PBMCs, or DNA extracted from either of those sample types. Sequencing used peripheral blood. This clonotype was obtained from a man in his forties or fifties with acute or convalescent COVID-19. The V gene is TRBV11-3 and the J gene is TRBJ2-3; TRBD1 is a weak D gene call, 5 bases matching. The CDR3 region: CASSKGSYTDTQYF. The sequence in DNA is TGTGCCAGCAGTAAGGGGTCCTACACAGATACGCAGTATTTT.